The 27 T cell receptor beta chains in this list originate from one sample, sequenced in a study of beta chain features in type 1 diabetes. Reverse transcription of all isolated RNA meant that expressed TCRB transcripts were sequenced. Data came from immunoSEQ multiplex PCR; TCRdb stores just in-frame clones and leaves some out. The data contain more than 300,000 clones, 9.5% to 10% of them singletons. Study-wide results and limits: Shorter TCRB CDR3s, moderately but significantly so, were found in Type 1 diabetes patients in all four CD4+ subsets.

These receptors lack a known antigen. Sequenced material: central memory CD4+ T cells from blood. All receptors derive from a man aged 30 to 39 with type 1 diabetes.

This clone appeared many times. This chain joins TRBV5-1 and TRBJ2-2; no clear D gene. The CDR3 loop spans 13 amino acids. Trimming removed 5 bases from V and 3 bases from J, with 8 bases in between. The germline CDR1 and CDR2 sequences are SGHRS and YFSETQ. CDR3 sequence (DNA): TGCGCCAGCAGTTTCCTACACACCGGGGAGCTGTTTTTT. This codes for CASSFLHTGELFF.

This clone came up a few times. The J gene is TRBJ2-7, the V gene TRBV29-1; 14 bases agree with TRBD2. Germline assignment: CDR1 SQVTM and CDR2 ANQGSEA. With 4 bases clipped from V and 6 bases from J, the junction kept 5 bases outside the gene matches. CDR3 size: 14 residues. The CDR3 coding sequence is TGCAGCGTTGTTGGACTAGCGGGAGGAGGCGAGCAGTACTTC. Its protein is CSVVGLAGGGEQYF.

The chain combines TRBV7-9 with TRBJ2-7; 8 bases are shared with TRBD1. This CDR3 spans 15 amino acids. The J segment lost 3 bases and the V segment lost 5 bases, leaving 9 bases of the junction unmatched. Germline lookup yields CDR1 SEHNR and CDR2 FQNEAQ (reference sequence). CDR3 loop: CASSRGLDRDYEQYF. As DNA, the CDR3 is TGTGCCAGCAGCCGGGGTTTGGACAGGGACTACGAGCAGTACTTC.

This clone was observed at least ten times. This chain connects TRBV19 to TRBJ2-7, with 10 positions matching TRBD1. Trimming took 4 bases from V and 6 from J; bases not matched to a gene: 9. The CDR3 runs 15 residues. Germline CDR1 and CDR2: LNHDA and SQIVND (reference sequence). This chain's CDR3 is CASSRRQGAGGEQYF. The CDR3 bases are TGTGCCAGTAGTAGGAGACAGGGGGCGGGCGGCGAGCAGTACTTC.

In its sample, this clone was seen a few times. The chain joins TRBV4-1 to TRBJ2-1, with TRBD2 identical over 11 bases. V lost 3 bases to trimming and J lost 4 bases; unmatched junction nucleotides: 2. The CDR3 is made up of 15 amino acids. Germline assignment: CDR1 MGHRA and CDR2 YSYEKL. DNA for the CDR3: TGCGCCAGCAGCCACGCTAGCGGGAGGTACAATGAGCAGTTCTTC. Protein sequence: CASSHASGRYNEQFF.

This clone has a handful of counts. Mismatch with germline at one junction end may stem from a read error. The chain uses TRBV2 and TRBJ1-3; TRBD1 agrees at 9 bases. Germline values: CDR1 SNHLY, CDR2 FYNNEI. The CDR3 consists of 12 residues. CDR3 coding DNA: TGTGCCAGCAGAGTATTGACGGGGACAGGGAGTTTT. Protein product: CASRVLTGTGSF.

CDR3 DNA: TGTGCCAGTACCGGACCCTACACAGATACGCAGTATTTT. Protein sequence: CASTGPYTDTQYF. The chain has TRBV19 and TRBJ2-3; D remains ambiguous. This CDR3 has 13 amino acids. CDR1 and CDR2 from the germline V gene are LNHDA and SQIVND (reference sequence). Trimming shortened V by 7 bases and J by 2 bases, and 10 bases separated the two germline ends.

This clone was counted many times. V and J are TRBV7-2 and TRBJ2-5; unclear D gene. The CDR3 contains 13 residues. Germline CDR1 is SGHTA and CDR2 is FQGNSA. The V end was cut by 5 bases, the J end by 5 bases, with 12 bases between. The CDR3 region has the DNA TGTGCCAGCAGCCCCAGACCCGGGGAGACCCAGTACTTC. Translation gives CASSPRPGETQYF.

This clone has a handful of counts. This chain joins TRBV5-1 and TRBJ2-4; no clear D gene. The length of the CDR3 is 13 residues. The V end lost 0 bases, the J end lost 9 bases, and 10 bases lay between the germline ends. Germline CDR1 is SGHRS and CDR2 is YFSETQ. As DNA, the CDR3 is TGCGCCAGCAGCTTGGCCGAACGTGTCATTCAGTACTTC. This codes for CASSLAERVIQYF.

The table lists this clone with a few counts. The chain couples TRBV28 to TRBJ1-1; maybe TRBD1 (5 bases). The CDR3 loop spans 15 amino acids. The germline V gene has CDR1 MDHEN and CDR2 SYDVKM. Trimming cost V 5 bases and J 3 bases, with 16 bases left between them. CDR3 region: CASSPHKGLDTEAFF. The CDR3 DNA follows: TGTGCCAGCAGTCCACACAAGGGGTTGGACACTGAAGCTTTCTTT.

The J gene is TRBJ2-2, the V gene TRBV5-1; D may be TRBD1 (5 bases). The ends were cut back, 0 bases at V and 2 bases at J, with 8 bases in the middle. CDR1 is SGHRS and CDR2 is YFSETQ in the germline V gene. The CDR3 length is 15 residues. CDR3 loop: CASSLGTINTGELFF. In nucleotides, the CDR3 is TGCGCCAGCAGCTTGGGGACAATAAACACCGGGGAGCTGTTTTTT.

In its sample, this clone was seen a few times. The CDR3 DNA reads as TGTGCCAGCAGCTTACTAAACCCGGGGGCTAGCGGGATGGTGGAGTACTTC. Encoded protein: CASSLLNPGASGMVEYF. The rearrangement joins TRBV7-8 to TRBJ2-5; 9 bases line up with TRBD2. The CDR3 has 17 residues. V lost 2 bases and J lost 12; bases outside the gene matches: 19. The germline V gene encodes CDR1 SGHVS and CDR2 FQNEAQ.

The rearrangement joins TRBV7-2 to TRBJ2-2; TRBD2 is a possible D gene (5 bases). The CDR3 spans 14 residues. With 1 base removed from V and 9 bases from J, the gap between germline ends came to 12 bases. Germline CDR1 SGHTA, CDR2 FQGNSA. The CDR3 reads CASSLVWAGRELFF. Here the CDR3 DNA reads TGTGCCAGCAGCTTAGTTTGGGCCGGGAGGGAGCTGTTTTTT.

This clone was seen a few times. The V call is TRBV7-3, the J call TRBJ2-3; 9 bases are shared with TRBD2. With V trimmed by 1 base and J by 7 bases, 6 bases remained unmatched. From germline, CDR1 is SGHTA and CDR2 FQGTGA. CDR3 length equals 15 residues. CDR3 protein: CASSLKVAGVYTQYF. The CDR3 DNA follows: TGTGCCAGCAGCTTAAAGGTAGCGGGAGTCTATACGCAGTATTTT.

The rearrangement joins TRBV6-6 to TRBJ2-6; D perhaps matches TRBD1 (6 bases). The germline gives CDR1 MNHNY, CDR2 SVGAGI (reference sequence). V gave up 4 bases and J gave up 2 bases, with 9 bases separating them. The CDR3 is 15 residues long. Here the CDR3 DNA reads TGTGCCAGCAGTTTAAGGGGGACTGGGGCCAACGTCCTGACTTTC. It yields the protein CASSLRGTGANVLTF.

This clone has just a few counts. The chain joins TRBV27 to TRBJ1-5, with TRBD1 as a possible D gene (6 bases). The germline gives CDR1 MNHEY, CDR2 SMNVEV (reference sequence). There are 16 residues in the CDR3. Deletions cut 6 bases from V and 1 base from J, with 16 bases between. The CDR3 region is CASRSQGRISNQPQHF. The DNA for the CDR3 is TGTGCCAGCAGGTCACAGGGTCGGATAAGCAATCAGCCCCAGCATTTT.

The chain has TRBV6-6 and TRBJ2-7; 8 bases match TRBD1. The CDR3 is made up of 13 amino acids. The germline gives CDR1 MNHNY, CDR2 SVGAGI (reference sequence). Germline trimming cut 4 bases from V and 5 bases from J; bases unmatched to any gene: 4. CDR3 in amino acids: CASSFGTGHEQYF. Written as DNA, the CDR3 is TGTGCCAGCAGTTTCGGGACAGGTCACGAGCAGTACTTC.

The CDR3: CASSLVVAGAYNEQFF. CDR3 nucleotides: TGTGCCAGCAGCTTGGTGGTAGCGGGAGCCTACAATGAGCAGTTCTTC. The V and J genes are TRBV11-2 and TRBJ2-1, with 9 positions matching TRBD2. The V gene's germline CDR1 is SGHAT and CDR2 FQNNGV. CDR3 length equals 16 residues. Unmatched junction bases numbered 5, after V lost 3 bases and J lost 2 bases. Using reference TRBV11-2 and TRBJ2-1 for the parts outside the CDR3, the full variable domain is EAGVAQSPRYKIIEKRQSVAFWCNPISGHATLYWYQQILGQGPKLLIQFQNNGVVDDSQLPKDRFSAERLKGVDSTLKIQPAKLEDSAVYLCASSLVVAGAYNEQFFGPGTRLTVL.

V usage is TRBV7-3 and J usage is TRBJ2-7, with a tentative D call TRBD2 (6 bases). Between the trimmed V and J ends, which lost 2 bases and 2 bases, there was a span of 10 bases. Germline values: CDR1 SGHTA, CDR2 FQGTGA. This CDR3 region has 14 residues. The CDR3 sequence is CASSLSGGTYEQYF. The CDR3 nucleotides read TGTGCCAGCAGCTTATCCGGCGGGACCTACGAGCAGTACTTC.

V usage is TRBV5-4 and J usage is TRBJ2-6; possible D gene TRBD2, 6 bases. V was shortened by 5 bases and J by 12 bases, with 18 bases between the two germline ends. CDR3 length: 14 amino acids. Germline CDR1 and CDR2: SGHNT and YYREEE (reference sequence). The CDR3 DNA reads as TGTGCCAGCAGGAACCCTATGACCGGGGGCGTCCTGACTTTC. This gives the protein CASRNPMTGGVLTF. The entire variable domain, with the rest obtained from reference TRBV5-4 and TRBJ2-6, is as follows: ETGVTQSPTHLIKTRGQQVTLRCSSQSGHNTVSWYQQALGQGPQFIFQYYREEENGRGNFPPRFSGLQFPNYSSELNVNALELDDSALYLCASRNPMTGGVLTFGAGSRLTVL.

The V gene is TRBV7-2, the J gene TRBJ2-5, with 8 nucleotides matching TRBD1. V lost 1 base and J lost 1; bases outside the gene matches: 5. The CDR3 spans 16 residues. Germline CDR1 reads SGHTA; CDR2 reads FQGNSA. The CDR3 sequence: CASSLGTGPPQETQYF. The CDR3, as DNA: TGTGCCAGCAGCTTAGGGACAGGGCCACCCCAAGAGACCCAGTACTTC.

This clone was seen a handful of times. The chain carries TRBV27 and TRBJ2-1; D may match TRBD1 or TRBD2 (5 bases each). The CDR3 is made up of 17 amino acids. V dropped 7 bases and J dropped 0 bases, with 19 bases sitting between them. In germline, CDR1 is MNHEY, CDR2 SMNVEV (reference sequence). Written as DNA, the CDR3 is TGTGCCAGCATCCCACCGGGACCCCAAAGCTCCTACAATGAGCAGTTCTTC. This translates into CASIPPGPQSSYNEQFF.

J is TRBJ2-1 and V is TRBV28, with 9 bases matching TRBD1. Germline V gene sequence: CDR1 MDHEN, CDR2 SYDVKM. The CDR3 loop spans 15 amino acids. V lost 2 bases and J lost 9; bases outside the gene matches: 8. CDR3 nucleotides: TGTGCCAGCAGTTTAGGGGGACAGGGAGTGATTGAGCAGTTCTTC. It encodes CASSLGGQGVIEQFF.

This rearrangement joins TRBV28 to TRBJ1-2, with a weak D call TRBD1 (5 bases). Trimming stripped 6 bases from V and 4 bases from J, with 18 bases between. The CDR3 has 15 residues. Germline loops: CDR1 MDHEN, CDR2 SYDVKM. CDR3 sequence reads: CASSQPGTGIYGYTF. The CDR3 DNA sequence: TGTGCCAGCAGCCAACCCGGGACTGGGATCTATGGCTACACCTTC.

The V call is TRBV7-9, the J call TRBJ1-2, with a possible D match to TRBD1 (5 bases). The CDR3 consists of 14 residues. V lost 5 bases to trimming and J lost 2 bases, with 12 bases between them. The germline CDR1 and CDR2 sequences are SEHNR and FQNEAQ (reference sequence). This CDR3 is CASSRPGTNYGYTF. CDR3 nucleotides: TGTGCCAGCAGCCGACCAGGGACCAACTATGGCTACACCTTC.

This clone was recorded a few times. J is TRBJ1-1 and V is TRBV18, with 10 bases that match TRBD1. In germline, CDR1 is KGHSH, CDR2 LQKENI. This CDR3 spans 16 amino acids. V shed 6 bases, J shed 5 bases, and the junction held 12 bases outside the gene matches. CDR3 protein: CASSIRPGTGETEAFF. CDR3 bases: TGTGCCAGCTCCATCCGCCCCGGGACAGGGGAAACTGAAGCTTTCTTT.

V usage is TRBV7-2 and J usage is TRBJ1-1; weak D call: TRBD1 (6 bases). Germline CDR1 SGHTA, CDR2 FQGNSA. The CDR3 is 13 amino acids. Trimming took off 3 bases at V and 7 bases at J, with 12 bases between the two ends. CDR3 DNA sequence: TGTGCCAGCAGCTTTGGCAGGGGCATTGAAGCTTTCTTT. Translated, it gives CASSFGRGIEAFF. Filled out from reference TRBV7-2 and TRBJ1-1, the complete variable domain reads GAGVSQSPSNKVTEKGKDVELRCDPISGHTALYWYRQSLGQGLEFLIYFQGNSAPDKSGLPSDRFSAERTGGSVSTLTIQRTQQEDSAVYLCASSFGRGIEAFFGQGTRLTVV.